Below are 18 T cell receptor beta chains sequenced from a single sample in a study of blood T cell repertoires in COVID-19. Sequencing used immunoSEQ multiplex PCR; TCRdb keeps in-frame clones, though not all of them. The table includes about 280,000 clones, about 83% detected once. Sequenced: peripheral blood. The receptors come from a woman aged 50 to 60 who had recovered from COVID-19.

The chain is built from TRBV5-1 and TRBJ2-3, with 7 bases aligning to TRBD1. With V trimmed by 4 bases and J by 3 bases, 14 bases remained unmatched. Germline V gene data show CDR1 as SGHRS and CDR2 as YFSETQ. This CDR3 spans 17 amino acids. DNA of the CDR3: TGCGCCAGCAGCAGCTACCCGGAGAGGGGGCTTACAGATACGCAGTATTTT. As protein: CASSSYPERGLTDTQYF. The whole variable domain, filled in from reference TRBV5-1 and TRBJ2-3, reads KAGVTQTPRYLIKTRGQQVTLSCSPISGHRSVSWYQQTPGQGLQFLFEYFSETQRNKGNFPGRFSGRQFSNSRSEMNVSTLELGDSALYLCASSSYPERGLTDTQYFGPGTRLTVL.

A single count supports this clone. The chain carries TRBV3-1 (or the pseudogene TRBV3-2) and TRBJ2-3; possibly TRBD1 for D (6 bases). This CDR3 comprises 13 residues. Germline CDR1 and CDR2: LGHDT and YNNKEL (reference sequence). The germline V and J ends were trimmed by 2 bases and 6 bases, with 9 bases remaining between them. CDR3 coding DNA: TGTGCCAGCAGCCAACAGGGGTCCGATACGCAGTATTTT. Encoded protein: CASSQQGSDTQYF.

Only one count was recorded for this clone. The V call is TRBV28, the J call TRBJ1-4; D not certain. The CDR3 is made up of 14 amino acids. Trimming removed 3 bases from V and 3 bases from J, with 8 bases in between. Germline CDR1 and CDR2: MDHEN and SYDVKM. The CDR3 region has the DNA TGTGCCAGCAGTTTTAACAAACCTAATGAAAAACTGTTTTTT. The encoded protein is CASSFNKPNEKLFF.

The chain is built from TRBV19 and TRBJ1-5; tentatively, D is TRBD1 (6 bases). V lost 8 bases and J lost 4, with 21 bases in between. The germline V gene encodes CDR1 LNHDA and CDR2 SQIVND (reference sequence). CDR3 length equals 16 residues. In DNA form, the CDR3 reads TGTGCCAGTCAGGCGGCAGGGGTACCTTTTAATCAGCCCCAGCATTTT. This encodes CASQAAGVPFNQPQHF. Supplemented by reference TRBV19 and TRBJ1-5, the full variable domain reads DGGITQSPKYLFRKEGQNVTLSCEQNLNHDAMYWYRQDPGQGLRLIYYSQIVNDFQKGDIAEGYSVSREKKESFPLTVTSAQKNPTAFYLCASQAAGVPFNQPQHFGDGTRLSIL.

The genes are TRBV6-5 and TRBJ2-1; TRBD2 agrees at 8 bases. The CDR3 is 14 amino acids. Germline lookup yields CDR1 MNHEY and CDR2 SVGAGI. J was trimmed by 8 bases and V by 6 bases; bases with no gene match: 9. The CDR3 sequence: CASRIAGWGHEQFF. The CDR3 nucleotides read TGTGCCAGCAGAATAGCGGGGTGGGGGCATGAGCAGTTCTTC.

The V and J genes are TRBV6-5 and TRBJ2-7, with 10 bases matching TRBD2. V shed 6 bases, J shed 2 bases, and the junction held 7 bases outside the gene matches. The CDR3 runs to 15 residues. The V gene's germline CDR1 is MNHEY and CDR2 SVGAGI. CDR3 amino acids: CASSGIAGGTYEQYF. Written as DNA, the CDR3 is TGTGCCAGCAGCGGTATAGCGGGGGGAACCTACGAGCAGTACTTC.

This sequence joins TRBV4-1 and TRBJ2-3, with D maybe TRBD2 (5 bases). The CDR3 consists of 15 residues. Germline loops: CDR1 MGHRA, CDR2 YSYEKL. Between the trimmed V and J ends, which lost 1 base and 1 base, there was a span of 9 bases. The CDR3 nucleotides are TGCGCCAGCAGCCAAGTCGGAGCGGGCACAGATACGCAGTATTTT. Translated, it gives CASSQVGAGTDTQYF.

The genes are TRBV30 and TRBJ1-3, with D maybe TRBD1 (5 bases). The CDR3 has 14 residues. The V gene lost 3 bases and the J gene lost 0 bases, with 9 bases spanning the gap. Germline CDR1 and CDR2: GTSNPN and SVGIG (reference sequence). CDR3 DNA: TGTGCCTGGAGGGGACTCAGCTCTGGAAACACCATATATTTT. Encoded protein: CAWRGLSSGNTIYF.

The chain combines TRBV7-2 with TRBJ2-7, with 9 bases matching TRBD2. The germline V gene has CDR1 SGHTA and CDR2 FQGNSA. The J segment lost 3 bases and the V segment lost 6 bases, leaving 12 bases of the junction unmatched. The CDR3 has 16 residues. For the CDR3, the DNA is TGTGCCAGCAGTTATCCGGGACTAGCTTTTCGCTACGAGCAGTACTTC. Protein sequence: CASSYPGLAFRYEQYF.

This chain links TRBV5-1 with TRBJ1-2; maybe TRBD1 (5 bases). CDR3 length: 16 residues. V was trimmed by 3 bases and J by 3 bases, leaving 18 bases between them. CDR1 and CDR2 from the germline V gene are SGHRS and YFSETQ. The CDR3 loop is CASSSGAFLGYYGYTF. DNA for the CDR3: TGCGCCAGCAGCTCTGGGGCGTTTTTGGGGTACTATGGCTACACCTTC. The full variable domain, its missing parts supplied by reference TRBV5-1 and TRBJ1-2, is KAGVTQTPRYLIKTRGQQVTLSCSPISGHRSVSWYQQTPGQGLQFLFEYFSETQRNKGNFPGRFSGRQFSNSRSEMNVSTLELGDSALYLCASSSGAFLGYYGYTFGSGTRLTVV.

V gene TRBV7-9 combines with J gene TRBJ2-1; TRBD1 agrees at 10 bases. The junction had 15 bases not matched to a gene; V was cut back by 5 bases and J by 8 bases. CDR1 SEHNR and CDR2 FQNEAQ come from the germline V gene (reference sequence). The CDR3 loop spans 17 amino acids. The CDR3 region is CASSTGATGGVVDEQFF. The CDR3 DNA reads TGTGCCAGCAGCACCGGTGCGACAGGGGGCGTAGTTGATGAGCAGTTCTTC.

Points on this clone: The sample has other DNA sequences that encode this CDR3 too. The gene calls are TRBV5-1 and TRBJ2-3, with a tentative D call TRBD2 (5 bases). This CDR3 has 13 amino acids. Germline V gene sequence: CDR1 SGHRS, CDR2 YFSETQ. Trimming removed 2 bases from V and 5 bases from J, with 9 bases in between. The CDR3 bases are TGCGCCAGCAGCTTCCCCGGGGAAGATACGCAGTATTTT. Amino acids: CASSFPGEDTQYF.

V usage is TRBV2 and J usage is TRBJ1-5; TRBD1 might be the D (6 bases). Germline loops: CDR1 SNHLY, CDR2 FYNNEI. This CDR3 has 15 amino acids. Trimming removed 6 bases at V and 2 bases at J, with 14 bases between. The CDR3 here is CASSLSNRGNQPQHF. CDR3 in DNA: TGTGCCAGCAGCCTCTCGAACAGGGGCAATCAGCCCCAGCATTTT.

This sequence joins TRBV7-2 and TRBJ2-1, with TRBD2 as a possible D gene (6 bases). V dropped 4 bases and J dropped 1 base, with 11 bases sitting between them. The germline V gene has CDR1 SGHTA and CDR2 FQGNSA. The CDR3 extends over 15 amino acids. CDR3 nucleotide sequence: TGTGCCAGCAGCTACGTGGGGGGATCCTACAATGAGCAGTTCTTC. Its translation: CASSYVGGSYNEQFF.

The chain joins TRBV11-3 to TRBJ2-5, with D possibly being TRBD1 (5 bases). V lost 5 bases and J lost 1, with 8 bases in between. CDR3 length: 13 amino acids. Germline V lookup: CDR1 SGHNT, CDR2 YENEEA. The chain's CDR3 is CASSRTIQETQYF. CDR3 bases: TGTGCCAGCAGCAGGACAATCCAAGAGACCCAGTACTTC.

The V call is TRBV28, the J call TRBJ2-5, with D possibly being TRBD2 (5 bases). The length of the CDR3 is 12 residues. CDR1 and CDR2 (germline): MDHEN, SYDVKM. Trimming removed 6 bases at V and 7 bases at J, with 12 bases between. Here the CDR3 reads CASSQVGRTQYF. The CDR3 DNA sequence: TGTGCCAGCAGCCAAGTTGGGAGGACCCAGTACTTC.

The rearrangement joins TRBV30 to TRBJ2-6; 7 bases align to TRBD2. CDR3 length: 17 amino acids. The V segment lost 2 bases and the J segment 4 bases; nucleotides outside the gene matches: 11. Germline loops: CDR1 GTSNPN, CDR2 SVGIG (reference sequence). The CDR3 spells CAWSRGRASVGANVLTF. The CDR3 nucleotides are TGTGCCTGGAGTCGAGGGAGGGCCTCCGTAGGGGCCAACGTCCTGACTTTC. Drawing the rest from reference TRBV30 and TRBJ2-6, the complete variable domain is SQTIHQWPATLVQPVGSPLSLECTVEGTSNPNLYWYRQAAGRGLQLLFYSVGIGQISSEVPQNLSASRPQDRQFILSSKKLLLSDSGFYLCAWSRGRASVGANVLTFGAGSRLTVL.

With respect to this clone: The same CDR3 can be traced to other DNA sequences in this sample. V gene TRBV6-2 or TRBV6-3 combines with J gene TRBJ2-6; no reliable D call. V was trimmed by 2 bases and J by 0 bases, leaving 5 bases between them. The CDR3 consists of 15 residues. The germline gives CDR1 MNHEY, CDR2 SVGEGT. CDR3 nucleotide sequence: TGTGCCAGCAGTTACGCAGGCTCTGGGGCCAACGTCCTGACTTTC. Residues: CASSYAGSGANVLTF.